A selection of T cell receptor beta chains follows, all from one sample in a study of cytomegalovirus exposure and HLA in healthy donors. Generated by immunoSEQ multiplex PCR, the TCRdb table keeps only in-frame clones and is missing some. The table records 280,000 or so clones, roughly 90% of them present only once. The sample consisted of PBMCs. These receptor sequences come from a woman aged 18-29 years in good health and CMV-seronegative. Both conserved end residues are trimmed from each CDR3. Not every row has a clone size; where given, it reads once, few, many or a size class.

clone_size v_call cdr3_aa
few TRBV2 ASRTGQGSYGYT
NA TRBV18 ASSDRGEKLF
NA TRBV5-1 ASSLSGTGDTQY
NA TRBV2 ASSESREQY
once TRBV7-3 ASSSAGGYNEQF
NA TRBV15 ATSRVVGRGSTEAF
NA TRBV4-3 ASSQDQGQPQH
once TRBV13 ASSSTGLAGVSSYEQY
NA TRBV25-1 ASALLTGLPPTDTQY
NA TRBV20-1 SAPQNTEAF
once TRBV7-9 ASSARTVTSSGANVLT
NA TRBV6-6 ASSNGLAGDYGEQY
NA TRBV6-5 ASSSGQVFADTQY
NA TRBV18 ASSQTGVTEAF
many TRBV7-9 ASSPGTHTDTQY
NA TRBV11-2 ASSVGVAWNTIY
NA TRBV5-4 ASSSTGQGST
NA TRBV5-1 ASSPTGYYGYT
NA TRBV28 ASSPGLATETQY
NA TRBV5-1 ASSRTDGNTEAF
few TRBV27 ASSLSAVNEQF
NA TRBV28 ASSDRGFDTEAF
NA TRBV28 ASSLAGGADTQY
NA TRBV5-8 ASSLDTYEQY
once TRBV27 ASSADRVRSPLH
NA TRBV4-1 ASSQGQGQGAISTGELF
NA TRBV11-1 ATGPGSSGTYEQY
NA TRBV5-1 ASSPGQINGYT
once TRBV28 ASSLAGGSYEQY
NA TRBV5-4 ASSLVGQGVDNEQF
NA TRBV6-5 ASSFRQGLMNTEAF
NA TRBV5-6 ASSFAYNEQF
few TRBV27 ASNHQAGRESSYNEQF
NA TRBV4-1 ASSLSDRAAGNTIY
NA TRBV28 ASHIGTGGLYEQY
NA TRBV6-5 ASSSSDTQY
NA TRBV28 ASSRRGSTDTQY
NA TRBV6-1 ATHILSPNEQF
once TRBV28 ASSLRLEQNIQY
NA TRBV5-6 ASSLESGASYNEQF
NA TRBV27 ASSLSGGNQPQH
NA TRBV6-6 ASSYRQENTEAF
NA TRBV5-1 ASSPGQGLDGYT
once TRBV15 ATEKTGSYEQY
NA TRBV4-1 ASSLGGPAYNEQF